Listed here are 15 T cell receptor delta chains from one sample, sequenced in a study of γδ T cells in repeated Plasmodium falciparum infection listed by TCRdb under 2021. Libraries were made using multiplex PCR. TCRdb lists the instrument as Illumina MiSeq. TCRdb recomputed clones from the public reads with CATT; identical DNA rows were then combined. Recorded for this sample are 40,000 to 55,000 delta-chain clones; around 2% of them occurred a single time. The top ten clonotypes cover 24% of the sample. Vgamma9/Vdelta2+ and Vdelta2-negative gammadelta T cell populations were flow-sorted from peripheral blood mononuclear cells for bulk TCR repertoire analysis. The sequenced sample consisted of gamma-delta T cells from blood. These receptors were collected from a pool of human donors (malaria-infected and uninfected, not separated).

On this clone itself: The protein given by TCRdb reflects a much larger clone and differs at residue 5 from this DNA's translation, likely from a read error; the protein shown is the DNA's translation. The genes are TRAV38-2/DV8 and TRDJ1, with TRDD3 matching over 11 bases. As TCRdb names no J gene, one was assigned here on the basis of a DNA match to germline. The CDR3 consists of 21 residues. Germline loops: CDR1 TSESDYY, CDR2 QEAYKQQN. After removal of 4 bases from V and 5 bases from J, the junction contained 25 bases not matched to a gene. The CDR3 sequence is CAYRCALLLFALGDTQDKLIF. The CDR3 region has the DNA TGTGCTTATAGGTGCGCTCTCTTACTTTTCGCTCTGGGGGATACACAGGATAAACTCATCTTT.

This clone was counted only a few times. TCRdb's listed protein matches a much larger clone and diverges from this DNA's translation at residue 12, likely through a read error; the protein shown comes from the DNA. The chain carries TRDV1 and TRDJ1, with 9 bases fitting TRDD3. TCRdb carries no J gene annotation; the J gene was assigned here by matching the DNA with germline. The CDR3 sequence is 24 residues long. V lost 0 bases to trimming and J lost 0 bases; unmatched junction nucleotides: 26. Germline-derived CDR1 and CDR2 are TSWWSYY and QGS. Here the CDR3 reads CALGELALLPFPLYWGSYTDKLIF. Written as DNA, the CDR3 is TGTGCTCTTGGGGAACTAGCCCTCCTACCCTTCCCTCTTTACTGGGGGAGCTACACCGATAAACTCATCTTT.

This clone was seen only a few times. A read error likely explains why the TCRdb protein, taken from a much larger clone, differs from this DNA's translation at residue 10; the protein shown is translated from the DNA. The V gene is TRDV1, the J gene TRDJ1, with D possibly being TRDD3 (5 bases). No J segment appears in TCRdb, so it was assigned here by matching the sequence to germline. Germline V lookup: CDR1 TSWWSYY, CDR2 QGS. The V end was cut by 1 base, the J end by 1 base, with 25 bases between. CDR3 length: 20 amino acids. DNA of the CDR3: TGTGCTCTTGGGGAACCAGCTTTCGTTTCTACACCAGGGATCACCGATAAACTCATCTTT. Translated: CALGEPAFVSTPGITDKLIF.

The sample holds a few counts of this clone. TCRdb lists the protein of a much larger clone for this DNA, which differs at residue 14, so this is likely a read error; the protein given here is translated from the DNA itself. No J gene was named, though the V gene is TRDV1; the listed D gene, TRDD3, was not tested against the DNA. CDR3 length equals 16 residues. The germline gives CDR1 TSWWSYY, CDR2 QGS. The CDR3 region has the DNA TGTGCTCTTGGGGAGTCATTTCCTACGGGAGATACGAAACCCATCTTT. Translation gives CALGESFPTGDTKPIF.

The sample holds many counts of this clone. It is likely a read error: a sequence one base away is far more abundant. The same CDR3 also results from other DNA sequences found in this sample. The chain has TRDV1 and TRDJ1; 12 bases line up with TRDD3. The V gene end was trimmed by 0 bases and the J gene end by 11 bases; junction bases not matched to a gene: 19. Germline CDR1 is TSWWSYY and CDR2 is QGS. The CDR3 extends over 19 amino acids. The CDR3 sequence is CALGELRAPPNSGGYELIF. In DNA, the CDR3 is TGTGCTCTTGGGGAACTTAGGGCCCCTCCAAATTCTGGGGGATACGAGCTCATCTTT.

In this sample, this clone turned up many times. The TCRdb record carries a much larger clone's protein, which differs from this DNA's translation at residue 10; a read error is the likely cause, and the protein listed here is the DNA translation. The V gene is TRDV1, the J gene TRDJ1; D is undetermined. TCRdb lists no J gene, so it was determined here by aligning the DNA to germline. V dropped 0 bases and J dropped 0 bases, with 29 bases sitting between them. Germline lookup yields CDR1 TSWWSYY and CDR2 QGS. The CDR3 totals 22 residues. Here the CDR3 reads CALGELTEWYRRKGFHTDKLIF. CDR3 bases: TGTGCTCTTGGGGAACTTACCGAGTGGTACCGCCGAAAGGGGTTCCACACCGATAAACTCATCTTT.

Remarks on this clone: A much larger clone differs from this one at a single base, so this may be a read error. Other nucleotide sequences from this sample produce the same CDR3. V is TRDV1 and J is TRDJ1; 12 bases fit TRDD3. No J gene is reported in TCRdb; it was inferred here by comparing the DNA with germline. CDR1 and CDR2 (germline): TSWWSYY, QGS. The V gene end was trimmed by 1 base and the J gene end by 3 bases; junction bases not matched to a gene: 21. The CDR3 sequence is 22 residues long. The CDR3 loop reads CALGEPFSSTGGYYYGPDKLIF. The DNA of the CDR3 is TGTGCTCTTGGGGAACCCTTCTCCTCCACTGGGGGATACTATTATGGGCCCGATAAACTCATCTTT.

This clone has more than one count but fewer than ten. The translation of this DNA and the TCRdb protein of a much larger clone differ at residue 8, probably owing to a read error; the protein shown here is translated from the DNA. The gene calls are TRDV3 and TRDJ1, with D possibly being TRDD2 or TRDD3 (7 bases each). The CDR3 has 17 amino acids. V lost 3 bases, J lost 4 bases, and 27 bases lay in between. Germline V gene lookup returns CDR1 TVYSNPD and CDR2 GDNSRS (reference sequence). The CDR3 DNA reads TGTGCCTTAATTTCCTTCCTGCTGGCTGGGGGCCTCGATAAACTCATCTTT. This sequence encodes CALISFLLAGGLDKLIF. Full variable domain (outside the CDR3, taken from reference TRDV3 and TRDJ1): CDKVTQSSPDQTVASGSEVVLLCTYDTVYSNPDLFWYRIRPDYSFQFVFYGDNSRSEGADFTQGRFSVKHILTQKAFHLVISPVRTEDSATYYCALISFLLAGGLDKLIFGKGTRVTVEP.

This clone was recorded at least ten times. V gene TRDV2 combines with J gene TRDJ1, with D maybe TRDD2 (5 bases). The germline V gene encodes CDR1 GEAIGNYY and CDR2 EKD. Trimming stripped 1 base from V and 0 bases from J, with 29 bases between. The CDR3 has 21 amino acids. CDR3 protein: CACDTVRGSFPTVVDTDKLIF. The CDR3 bases are TGTGCCTGTGACACGGTGAGAGGGAGTTTCCCTACGGTGGTCGACACCGATAAACTCATCTTT.

The table lists this clone with a few counts. The protein that TCRdb holds for this DNA derives from a much larger clone and differs from the translated DNA at residue 6, which likely indicates a read error; the protein shown here is translated from the DNA. The chain is built from TRDV3 and TRDJ1, with 10 bases lining up with TRDD3. TCRdb gives no J gene; it was assigned here by matching the DNA to germline. The CDR3 loop spans 21 amino acids. Trimming at V came to 4 bases and at J to 0 bases, leaving 26 bases not matched to a gene. Germline lookup yields CDR1 TVYSNPD and CDR2 GDNSRS (reference sequence). CDR3 in amino acids: CAWGSMRRYWGIPSNTDKLIF. In nucleotides, the CDR3 is TGTGCCTGGGGGTCGATGAGGAGGTACTGGGGGATCCCCTCCAACACCGATAAACTCATCTTT.

There are many counts of this clone. The protein TCRdb lists belongs to a much larger clone and differs from this DNA's translation at residue 5, which points to a read error; the protein shown is made from the DNA. V is TRDV1 and J is TRDJ1, with D possibly being TRDD3 (6 bases). This CDR3 region has 20 residues. The germline V gene has CDR1 TSWWSYY and CDR2 QGS. Trimming took 4 bases from V and 0 from J, leaving 27 bases between them. CDR3 sequence: CALGGLQVRGCPYYTDKLIF. Here the CDR3 DNA reads TGTGCTCTTGGGGGACTTCAGGTCCGGGGATGCCCCTATTACACCGATAAACTCATCTTT.

As regards this clone: At one of its ends the junction is not consistent with the germline gene, which may arise from a read error. V usage is TRDV1 and J usage is TRDJ1, with a weak D call TRDD3 (5 bases). TCRdb leaves out the J gene; it was filled in here by matching the DNA to germline. The CDR3 is 12 residues long. CDR1 is TSWWSYY, CDR2 QGS, per germline. CDR3 bases: TGCTCTGGGCGCCTAAGGCCCGATAAACTCATCTTT. Amino acid sequence: CSGRLRPDKLIF.

In its sample, this clone was seen a few times. A much bigger clone sits one base away, suggesting this may be a read error. This sample includes further DNA sequences coding for the same CDR3. The V call is TRDV1, the J call TRDJ1; 8 positions match TRDD3. The J gene, absent from TCRdb, was called here by matching the DNA to germline. CDR1 is TSWWSYY and CDR2 is QGS in the germline V gene. V was clipped by 2 bases and J by 0 bases; unmatched bases: 29. The CDR3 length is 24 residues. CDR3 residues: CALGELWWGLPYRSVLGDTDKLIF. In DNA, the CDR3 is TGTGCTCTTGGGGAATTATGGTGGGGCCTTCCCTACCGCTCGGTACTGGGGGACACCGATAAACTCATCTTT.

This clone was picked up a small number of times. The protein in TCRdb stems from a much larger clone and differs at residue 21 from this DNA's translation, likely a read error; here the protein is translated from the DNA. Here the V gene is TRDV1, but the J gene went uncalled; the table's D call TRDD3 went unverified against the DNA. The CDR3 loop spans 23 amino acids. Germline CDR1 and CDR2: TSWWSYY and QGS. Written as DNA, the CDR3 is TGTGCTCTTGGGGAAATTCATACTATTTGGGGGGATACGCCGCGGTGGTACACCGATAAACCCATCTTT. Encoded protein: CALGEIHTIWGDTPRWYTDKPIF.

Of note for this clone: TCRdb shows a much larger clone's protein in place of this DNA's translation, and the two differ at residue 13, likely through a read error; the protein shown is translated from the DNA. V and J are TRDV1 and TRDJ1; TRDD3 matches 12 bases. The J gene, left out of TCRdb, was set here by checking the DNA against germline. CDR3 length: 27 residues. In germline, CDR1 is TSWWSYY, CDR2 QGS. Germline trimming cut 3 bases from V and 3 bases from J; bases unmatched to any gene: 38. CDR3 protein: CALGDPRSGLPTCFYWGILTGSDKLIF. Written as DNA, the CDR3 is TGTGCTCTTGGGGACCCCCGGTCCGGCCTTCCCACGTGCTTCTACTGGGGGATACTGACAGGTTCCGATAAACTCATCTTT.